The clone carrying this T cell receptor (beta chain) was recorded at least ten times. Its specificity is not known. This entry belongs to a study of T cell repertoires in cytomegalovirus infection. Germline CDR1 is SEHNR and CDR2 is FQNEAQ (reference sequence). The CDR3 sequence is 14 residues long. Trimming stripped 5 bases from V and 10 bases from J, with 18 bases between. TCRdb redid the calling of the reads with MiXCR, one entry per CDR3 protein. The sample lists around 43,000 distinct CDR3 sequences; around 20% were seen once. The clonotype comes from a human donor in good health (CMV status not recorded). Some clones in this sample may be carry-over from other donors' samples. The J gene is TRBJ2-1, the V gene TRBV7-9; TRBD2 is a possible D gene (5 bases). The sequencing sample was made of PBMCs, sequenced either directly or after in vitro stimulation (not recorded which). The CDR3 bases are TGTGCCAGCAGCATGCCGGGCCGGCGAGGGGAGCAGTTCTTC. It translates to CASSMPGRRGEQFF.